This is a list of T cell receptor beta chains from one sample in a study of T cell repertoires in cytomegalovirus infection. TCRdb reanalysed the reads using MiXCR and keeps one entry per CDR3 protein. The data hold a few hundred thousand distinct CDR3 sequences, with just under 30% observed a single time. The antigens of these receptors remain unknown. The source was cultured PBMCs, collected from culture after CMV antigen stimulation. The receptors shown here come from a human donor in good health (CMV status not recorded). Some clones in this sample may be carry-over from other donors' samples. Both conserved end residues are part of each CDR3. Each record gives: clone size, D gene, V gene, J gene, CDR3 DNA, CDR3 protein. D genes are given only for firm matches. Not every row has a clone size; where given, it reads once, few, many or a size class.

few	NA	TRBV28	TRBJ2-7	TGTGCCAGCAGTCCGAGAGTGGGTTTTTCCTCCTACGAGCAGTACTTC	CASSPRVGFSSYEQYF
once	NA	TRBV11-2	TRBJ1-1	TGTGCCAGCAGCTTAGATCCCGAGTTCCTGAACACTGAAGCTTTCTTT	CASSLDPEFLNTEAFF
few	NA	TRBV5-6	TRBJ1-4	TGTGCCAGCAGCTGGAGCAGGGTCGGCGGTGAAAAACTGTTTTTT	CASSWSRVGGEKLFF
few	TRBD1	TRBV28	TRBJ2-7	TGTGCCAGCAGTCCCCCCGGGGACAGCTACGAGCAGTACTTC	CASSPPGDSYEQYF
few	NA	TRBV18	TRBJ1-2	TGTGCCAGCTCACCAAACAACGAGGCCCTCTATGGCTACACCTTC	CASSPNNEALYGYTF
many	NA	TRBV7-2	TRBJ2-5	TGTGCCAGCAGCTTAGGCTTCCAAGAGACCCAGTACTTC	CASSLGFQETQYF
NA	TRBD2	TRBV27	TRBJ2-1	TGTGCCAGCGGCAAGGGACTAGCGGGTGACAATGAGCAGTTCTTC	CASGKGLAGDNEQFF
few	NA	TRBV6-1	TRBJ1-1	TGTGCCAGCAGTGAAGGTTGGGGAACTGAAGCTTTCTTT	CASSEGWGTEAFF
NA	TRBD2	TRBV2	TRBJ2-1	TGTGCCAGCAGAGAGGGCGGGAGGGCGGGCAATGAGCAGTTCTTC	CASREGGRAGNEQFF
NA	TRBD1	TRBV29-1	TRBJ1-4	TGCAGCGTTGAAGATCCCCACAGGGGTAATGAAAAACTGTTTTTT	CSVEDPHRGNEKLFF
few	TRBD1	TRBV7-9	TRBJ2-6	TGTGCCAGCAGCCGAATCAGGGGGTCTGGGGCCAACGTCCTGACTTTC	CASSRIRGSGANVLTF
NA	NA	TRBV7-9	TRBJ1-2	TGTGCCAGCAGCTTAGCAGGGGGTAGCGTCTATGGCTACACCTTC	CASSLAGGSVYGYTF
NA	TRBD1	TRBV7-3	TRBJ2-3	TGTGCCAGCAGCTCCGGGACAGGGATAACAGATACGCAGTATTTT	CASSSGTGITDTQYF
NA	NA	TRBV7-6	TRBJ1-5	TGTGCCAGCAGCCTACTGGGGGATCAGCCCCAGCATTTT	CASSLLGDQPQHF
NA	NA	TRBV7-2	TRBJ1-2	TGTGCCAGCAGCCCCGGAGGATTTAACTATGGCTACACCTTC	CASSPGGFNYGYTF
many	TRBD2	TRBV7-2	TRBJ2-5	TGTGCCAGCAGCCCCCGGGGACTAGCGGAAGAGACCCAGTACTTC	CASSPRGLAEETQYF
NA	NA	TRBV11-2	TRBJ2-1	TGTGCCAGCAGGACCGGACGGGATGAGCAGTTCTTC	CASRTGRDEQFF
NA	TRBD1	TRBV20-1	TRBJ1-3	TGCAGTGCTGTGACAGGGACCGGAAACACCATATATTTT	CSAVTGTGNTIYF
few	NA	TRBV20-1	TRBJ1-2	TGCAGTGCTAGAGATCGGAGGGGCGCAGGCTATGGCTACACCTTC	CSARDRRGAGYGYTF
NA	NA	TRBV6-8	TRBJ2-5	TGTGCCAGCGATTCTTCCCTCGGGGAGACCCAGTACTTC	CASDSSLGETQYF
few	TRBD1	TRBV27	TRBJ1-1	TGTGCCAGCAGGATGACAGGGCGCATGAACACTGAAGCTTTCTTT	CASRMTGRMNTEAFF
few	NA	TRBV7-9	TRBJ1-4	TGTGCCAGCAGCAGAAGGGGCGATGAAAAACTGTTTTTT	CASSRRGDEKLFF
few	TRBD1	TRBV4-1	TRBJ2-6	TGCGCCAGCAGCCAAAACAGGGGGCCCGGGGCCAACGTCCTGACTTTC	CASSQNRGPGANVLTF
NA	TRBD2	TRBV28	TRBJ2-1	TGTGCCAGCAGGCACCTCTCGAGCGGGGCGGGATTCAATGAGCAGTTCTTC	CASRHLSSGAGFNEQFF
NA	NA	TRBV2	TRBJ2-5	TGTGCCAGCAGTCCTCTACTGTACCAAGAGACCCAGTACTTC	CASSPLLYQETQYF
NA	TRBD1	TRBV7-8	TRBJ2-2	TGTGCCAGCAGCTTATCGACAGGGTTTAACACCGGGGAGCTGTTTTTT	CASSLSTGFNTGELFF
NA	TRBD2	TRBV9	TRBJ2-3	TGTGCCAGCAGCGTAATGCGGGAGGGCCCGGATACGCAGTATTTT	CASSVMREGPDTQYF
few	NA	TRBV4-1	TRBJ2-7	TGCGCCAGCAGCCAAGGCGGGGTAGAATCCTCCTACGAGCAGTACTTC	CASSQGGVESSYEQYF
NA	TRBD1	TRBV18	TRBJ1-1	TGTGCCAGCTCACCTAGGGACAGCCCAGGCGCTGAAGCTTTCTTT	CASSPRDSPGAEAFF
many	TRBD2	TRBV7-6	TRBJ2-3	TGTGCCAGCAGCTTAAGCCTAGCGGGATATGGCGCAGATACGCAGTATTTT	CASSLSLAGYGADTQYF
few	TRBD1	TRBV6-6	TRBJ1-1	TGTGCCAGCAGCCCCCCGACAGGGTCGGGGGACACTGAAGCTTTCTTT	CASSPPTGSGDTEAFF
few	NA	TRBV18	TRBJ2-5	TGTGCCAGCTCACCGAGACCCCAAGAGACCCAGTACTTC	CASSPRPQETQYF